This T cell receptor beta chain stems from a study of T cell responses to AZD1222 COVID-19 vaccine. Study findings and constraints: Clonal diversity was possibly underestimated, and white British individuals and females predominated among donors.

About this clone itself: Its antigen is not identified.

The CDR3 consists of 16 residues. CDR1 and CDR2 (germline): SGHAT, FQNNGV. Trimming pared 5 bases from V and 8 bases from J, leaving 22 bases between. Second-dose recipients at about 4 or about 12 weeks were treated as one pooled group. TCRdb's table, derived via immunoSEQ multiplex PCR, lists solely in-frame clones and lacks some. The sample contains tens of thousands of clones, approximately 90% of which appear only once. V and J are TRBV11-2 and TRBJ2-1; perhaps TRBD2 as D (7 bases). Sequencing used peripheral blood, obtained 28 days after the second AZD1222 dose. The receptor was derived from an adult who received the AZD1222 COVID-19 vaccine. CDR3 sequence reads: CASSPVGASGMDEQFF. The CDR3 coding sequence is TGTGCCAGCAGCCCAGTGGGGGCCAGCGGGATGGATGAGCAGTTCTTC. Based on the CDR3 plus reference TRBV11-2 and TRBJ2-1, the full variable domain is EAGVAQSPRYKIIEKRQSVAFWCNPISGHATLYWYQQILGQGPKLLIQFQNNGVVDDSQLPKDRFSAERLKGVDSTLKIQPAKLEDSAVYLCASSPVGASGMDEQFFGPGTRLTVL.